Following are 12 T cell receptor beta chains from one sample sequenced in a study of early T cells in non-severe SARS-CoV-2 infection. TCRdb reanalysed the 5' RACE reads using MiXCR and keeps one entry per CDR3 protein. The sample lists roughly 30,000 distinct CDR3 sequences; 5.5% to 7% were seen once. The specimen sequenced was whole blood. These receptors all come from an adult who was a healthcare worker with PCR-confirmed SARS-CoV-2 infection or an uninfected control (not recorded which).

In this sample, this clonotype turned up a few times. The rearrangement joins TRBV10-1 to TRBJ2-7, with 7 bases identical to TRBD1. The CDR3 is 16 amino acids. Looked up from germline, CDR1 is WNHNN and CDR2 is SYGVQD (reference sequence). V gave up 6 bases and J gave up 3 bases; unmatched junction bases: 14. CDR3 sequence: CASSHSRGQAVYEQYF. The CDR3 bases are TGCGCCAGCAGCCACTCCCGTGGACAGGCCGTCTACGAGCAGTACTTC.

This clonotype was counted many times. The chain has TRBV7-6 and TRBJ2-7; 12 positions match TRBD1. This CDR3 is 14 amino acids long. Germline loops: CDR1 SGHVS, CDR2 FNYEAQ. The V gene end was trimmed by 1 base and the J gene end by 8 bases; junction bases not matched to a gene: 3. The CDR3 protein is CASSLGGQGAQQYF. Written as DNA, the CDR3 is TGTGCCAGCAGCTTAGGGGGACAGGGGGCGCAGCAGTACTTC.

In this sample, this clonotype turned up many times. The V call is TRBV28, the J call TRBJ1-6; D is unclear. Trimming took off 6 bases at V and 1 base at J, with 10 bases between the two ends. The germline V gene has CDR1 MDHEN and CDR2 SYDVKM. This CDR3 is built from 15 residues. The CDR3 region has the DNA TGTGCCAGCAGCTTGGGGAATTCCTATAATTCACCCCTCCACTTT. Its translation: CASSLGNSYNSPLHF.

This clonotype was found many times. The chain joins TRBV7-9 to TRBJ2-5; D is undetermined. The V gene lost 3 bases and the J gene lost 2 bases, with 10 bases spanning the gap. There are 14 residues in the CDR3. Per the germline V gene, CDR1 is SEHNR and CDR2 is FQNEAQ (reference sequence). This CDR3 reads CASSLDLRQETQYF. CDR3 DNA: TGTGCCAGCAGCTTGGACCTCCGTCAAGAGACCCAGTACTTC.

The table lists this clonotype with a few counts. The chain is built from TRBV6-5 and TRBJ2-7; 9 nucleotides match TRBD1. Germline-derived CDR1 and CDR2 are MNHEY and SVGAGI. The junction had 7 bases not matched to a gene; V was cut back by 6 bases and J by 4 bases. The CDR3 totals 14 residues. DNA of the CDR3: TGTGCCAGCAGGCCCGGGACAGGGCTTTACGAGCAGTACTTC. As protein: CASRPGTGLYEQYF.

This clonotype has a single count. Without the conserved terminal phenylalanine or tryptophan, this CDR3 likely stems from a read error. The chain joins TRBV20-1 to TRBJ2-3; D is undetermined. Between the trimmed V and J ends, which lost 1 base and 6 bases, there was a span of 5 bases. The CDR3 spans 11 residues. Germline CDR1 reads DFQATT; CDR2 reads SNEGSKA (reference sequence). The CDR3 DNA is TGCAGTGCTAGAGGTGGGGATACGCAGTATTCT. This encodes CSARGGDTQYS.

The sample holds many counts of this clonotype. The chain carries TRBV4-2 and TRBJ2-7; D could derive from TRBD1 or TRBD2 (6 bases each). This CDR3 contains 13 residues. Germline assignment: CDR1 LGHNA and CDR2 YNFKEQ. The germline V and J ends were trimmed by 5 bases and 6 bases, with 14 bases remaining between them. The CDR3 protein is CASSRSGGGEQYF. The DNA of the CDR3 is TGTGCCAGCAGCAGATCCGGGGGCGGCGAGCAGTACTTC.

This chain connects TRBV7-2 to TRBJ2-5; no definite D call. Trimming took off 0 bases at V and 3 bases at J, with 8 bases between the two ends. The CDR3 has 14 residues. CDR1 and CDR2 (germline): SGHTA, FQGNSA. The CDR3 DNA is TGTGCCAGCAGCTTAGCGGATAAGAAAGAGACCCAGTACTTC. This translates into CASSLADKKETQYF.

This clonotype was counted only a few times. V is TRBV12-3 or TRBV12-4 and J is TRBJ2-5, with no clear D. V dropped 1 base and J dropped 2 bases, with 8 bases sitting between them. The CDR3 length is 14 residues. This CDR3 reads CASSLGGEQETQYF. In DNA form, the CDR3 reads TGTGCCAGCAGTTTAGGTGGGGAACAAGAGACCCAGTACTTC.

This chain links TRBV12-3 or TRBV12-4 with TRBJ2-2, with 7 bases identical to TRBD1. The CDR3 spans 15 residues. The V segment lost 3 bases and the J segment 4 bases; nucleotides outside the gene matches: 5. CDR3 in amino acids: CASSFGTDITGELFF. CDR3 coding DNA: TGTGCCAGCAGTTTTGGGACAGACATCACCGGGGAGCTGTTTTTT.

The genes are TRBV4-2 and TRBJ2-1; TRBD2 aligns across 12 bases. The CDR3 runs to 15 residues. The V and J ends lost 1 base and 10 bases, in that order; junction bases with no gene match: 5. The V gene's germline CDR1 is LGHNA and CDR2 YNFKEQ. CDR3 sequence: CASSQGLAGVDEQFF. The CDR3 DNA is TGTGCCAGCAGCCAAGGACTAGCGGGGGTAGACGAGCAGTTCTTC.

This clonotype was counted at least ten times. The chain recombines TRBV10-3 with TRBJ2-7, with TRBD1 matching 12 bases. The germline CDR1 and CDR2 sequences are ENHRY and SYGVKD. The CDR3 totals 12 residues. The V and J ends lost 8 bases and 5 bases, in that order; junction bases with no gene match: 1. CDR3 amino acids: CAIGTGGHEQYF. Written as DNA, the CDR3 is TGTGCCATCGGGACAGGGGGCCACGAGCAGTACTTC.